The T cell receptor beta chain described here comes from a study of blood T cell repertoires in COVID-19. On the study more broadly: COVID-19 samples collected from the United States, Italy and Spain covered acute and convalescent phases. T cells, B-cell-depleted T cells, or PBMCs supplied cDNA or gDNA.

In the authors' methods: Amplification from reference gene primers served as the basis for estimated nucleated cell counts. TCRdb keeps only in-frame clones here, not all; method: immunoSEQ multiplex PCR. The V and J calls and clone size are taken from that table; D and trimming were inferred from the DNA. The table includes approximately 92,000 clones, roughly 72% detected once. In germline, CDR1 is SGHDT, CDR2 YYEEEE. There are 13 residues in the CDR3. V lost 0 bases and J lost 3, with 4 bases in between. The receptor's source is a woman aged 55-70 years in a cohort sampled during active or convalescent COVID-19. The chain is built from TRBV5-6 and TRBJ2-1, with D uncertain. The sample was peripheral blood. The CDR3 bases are TGTGCCAGCAGCTTGGGACTCTACAATGAGCAGTTCTTC. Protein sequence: CASSLGLYNEQFF.